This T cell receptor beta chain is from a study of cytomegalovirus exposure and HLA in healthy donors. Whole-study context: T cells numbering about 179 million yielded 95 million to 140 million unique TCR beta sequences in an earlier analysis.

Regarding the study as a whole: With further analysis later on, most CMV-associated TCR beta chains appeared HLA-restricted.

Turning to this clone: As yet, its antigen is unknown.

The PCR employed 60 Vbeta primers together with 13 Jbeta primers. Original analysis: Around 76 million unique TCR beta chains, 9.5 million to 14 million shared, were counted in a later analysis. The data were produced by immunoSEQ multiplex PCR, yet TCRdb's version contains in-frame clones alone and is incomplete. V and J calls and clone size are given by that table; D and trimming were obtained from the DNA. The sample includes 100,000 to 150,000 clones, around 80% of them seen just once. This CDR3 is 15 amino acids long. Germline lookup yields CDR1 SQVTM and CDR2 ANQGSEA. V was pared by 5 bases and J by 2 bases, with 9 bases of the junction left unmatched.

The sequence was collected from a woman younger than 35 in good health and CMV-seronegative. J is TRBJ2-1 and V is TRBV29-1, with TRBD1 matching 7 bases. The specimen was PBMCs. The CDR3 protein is CSVCVDRATYNEQFF. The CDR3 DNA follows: TGCAGCGTTTGCGTCGACAGGGCAACCTACAATGAGCAGTTCTTC.